This TCR beta chain was documented in a study of identical twins. In its sample, this clonotype was seen a few times. From the 5' RACE reads, TCRdb called clonotypes with MiXCR, one entry per CDR3 protein. The top ten hold about 1% of the sample, which has around 490,000 distinct CDR3 sequences, roughly 13% seen once. These same data were also listed under a study on yellow fever vaccine responses in identical twins.

The sample consisted of CD4+ T cells sorted from blood. The sequence was collected from a woman aged 18-29 years in good health.

The CDR3 DNA reads as TGTGCCAGCAGCGAAAGGGATGGGACAGAAGCCTACGAGCAGTACTTC. The encoded protein is CASSERDGTEAYEQYF. The chain couples TRBV4-2 to TRBJ2-7; 7 positions match TRBD1. CDR3 length: 16 amino acids. Trimming removed 5 bases from V and 2 bases from J; junction bases left unmatched: 12. In germline, CDR1 is LGHNA, CDR2 YNFKEQ.